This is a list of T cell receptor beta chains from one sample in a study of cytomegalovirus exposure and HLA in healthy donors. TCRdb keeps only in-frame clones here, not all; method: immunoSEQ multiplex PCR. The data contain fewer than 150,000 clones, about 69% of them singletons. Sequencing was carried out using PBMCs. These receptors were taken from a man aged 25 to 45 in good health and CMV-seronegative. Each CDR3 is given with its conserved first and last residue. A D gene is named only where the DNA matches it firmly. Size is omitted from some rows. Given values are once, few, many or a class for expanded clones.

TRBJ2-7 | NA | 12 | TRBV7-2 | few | CASSLDGNEQYF | TGTGCCAGCAGCTTAGACGGGAACGAGCAGTACTTC
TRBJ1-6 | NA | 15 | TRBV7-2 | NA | CASSLVGAFNSPLHF | TGTGCCAGCAGCTTAGTAGGGGCGTTCAATTCACCCCTCCACTTT
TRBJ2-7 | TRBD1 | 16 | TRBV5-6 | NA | CASSFSQGAYSYEQYF | TGTGCCAGCAGCTTTTCACAGGGGGCCTACTCCTACGAGCAGTACTTC
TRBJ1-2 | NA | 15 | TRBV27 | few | CASSYARQTNYGYTF | TGTGCCAGCAGTTACGCCCGACAGACTAACTATGGCTACACCTTC
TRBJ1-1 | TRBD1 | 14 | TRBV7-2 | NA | CASSLTGPNAEAFF | TGTGCCAGCAGCTTGACAGGGCCGAACGCTGAAGCTTTCTTT
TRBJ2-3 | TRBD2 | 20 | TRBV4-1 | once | CASSQGGTSGGYSSTDTQYF | TGCGCCAGCAGCCAAGGCGGGACTAGCGGGGGGTATTCTAGCACAGATACGCAGTATTTT
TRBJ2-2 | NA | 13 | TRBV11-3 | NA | CASSSTVRGELFF | TGTGCCAGCAGCTCCACGGTTAGAGGGGAGCTGTTTTTT
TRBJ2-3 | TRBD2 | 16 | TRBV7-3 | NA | CASRWGLAGVGDTQYF | TGTGCCAGCAGGTGGGGACTAGCGGGAGTTGGAGATACGCAGTATTTT
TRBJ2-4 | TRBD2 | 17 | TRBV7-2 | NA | CASSRSRGGRYKNIQYF | TGTGCCAGCAGTCGCAGTCGCGGGGGGCGTTACAAAAACATTCAGTACTTC
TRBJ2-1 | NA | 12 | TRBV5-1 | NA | CASSFTHNEQFF | TGCGCCAGCAGCTTCACTCACAATGAGCAGTTCTTC
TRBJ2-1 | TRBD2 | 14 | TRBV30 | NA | CAWSVLAGDNEQFF | TGTGCCTGGAGTGTACTAGCGGGTGACAATGAGCAGTTCTTC
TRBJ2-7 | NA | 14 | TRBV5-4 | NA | CASSFQGSSYEQYF | TGTGCCAGCAGCTTCCAGGGGTCCTCCTACGAGCAGTACTTC
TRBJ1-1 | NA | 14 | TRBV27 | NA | CASSLFWGRPEAFF | TGTGCCAGCAGTTTATTTTGGGGGCGGCCTGAAGCTTTCTTT
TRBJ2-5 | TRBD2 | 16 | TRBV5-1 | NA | CASSSSTSGTRETQYF | TGCGCCAGCAGCTCGTCTACTAGCGGGACAAGGGAGACCCAGTACTTC
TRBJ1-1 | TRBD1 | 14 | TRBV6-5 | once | CASSHSTGDTEAFF | TGTGCCAGCAGTCACTCGACAGGGGATACTGAAGCTTTCTTT
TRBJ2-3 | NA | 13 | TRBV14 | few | CASSQVGGGTQYF | TGTGCCAGCAGCCAAGTTGGGGGAGGTACGCAGTATTTT
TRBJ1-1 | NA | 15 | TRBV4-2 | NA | CASSQESGFNTEAFF | TGTGCCAGCAGCCAAGAATCAGGCTTTAACACTGAAGCTTTCTTT
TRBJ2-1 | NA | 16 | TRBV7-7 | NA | CASSQGGADSYNEQFF | TGTGCTAGCAGCCAAGGGGGGGCGGACAGTTACAATGAGCAGTTCTTC
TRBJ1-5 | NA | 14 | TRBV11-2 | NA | CASSLGTDPRAQHF | TGTGCCAGCAGCTTAGGGACAGACCCCCGGGCCCAGCATTTT
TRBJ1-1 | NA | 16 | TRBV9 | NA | CASSSPLGGVDTEAFF | TGTGCCAGCAGCTCTCCGTTGGGAGGAGTCGACACTGAAGCTTTCTTT
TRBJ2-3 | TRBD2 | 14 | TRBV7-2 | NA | CASSLGLAADTQYF | TGTGCCAGCAGCTTAGGACTAGCTGCAGATACGCAGTATTTT
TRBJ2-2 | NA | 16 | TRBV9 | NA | CASSGPLATGTGELFF | TGTGCCAGCAGCGGCCCTCTAGCAACTGGCACCGGGGAGCTGTTTTTT
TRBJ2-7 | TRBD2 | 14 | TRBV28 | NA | CASIGREGPREQYF | TGTGCCAGCATAGGGCGGGAGGGGCCGAGGGAGCAGTACTTC
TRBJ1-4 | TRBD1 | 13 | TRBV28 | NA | CASMAGGYEKLFF | TGTGCCAGCATGGCAGGGGGTTATGAAAAACTGTTTTTT
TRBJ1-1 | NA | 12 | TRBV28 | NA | CASRPYRDEAFF | TGTGCCAGCAGACCGTACAGGGATGAAGCTTTCTTT
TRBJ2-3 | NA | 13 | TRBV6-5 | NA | CASTHEKTDTQYF | TGTGCCAGCACCCATGAGAAGACAGATACGCAGTATTTT
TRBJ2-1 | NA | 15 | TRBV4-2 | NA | CASSQEEEMMNEQFF | TGTGCCAGCAGCCAAGAGGAGGAAATGATGAATGAGCAGTTCTTC
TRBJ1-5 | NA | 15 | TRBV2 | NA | CASRQDSDSNQPQHF | TGTGCCAGCAGACAGGACAGCGATAGCAATCAGCCCCAGCATTTT
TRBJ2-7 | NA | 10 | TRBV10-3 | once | CAAGGYEQYF | TGTGCCGCCGGGGGCTACGAGCAGTACTTC
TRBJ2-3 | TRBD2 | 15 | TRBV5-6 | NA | CASNSLAGSVHTQYF | TGTGCCAGTAACTCACTAGCGGGGTCTGTCCATACGCAGTATTTT
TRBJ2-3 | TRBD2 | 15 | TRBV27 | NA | CASGYLAGAGDTQYF | TGTGCCAGCGGGTATCTAGCGGGAGCTGGAGATACGCAGTATTTT
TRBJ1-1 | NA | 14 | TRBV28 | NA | CASRSSLRRFGAFF | TGTGCCAGCAGATCGAGCCTCCGCCGCTTTGGAGCTTTCTTT
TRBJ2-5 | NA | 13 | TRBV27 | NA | CASSLSGRGTQYF | TGTGCCAGCAGTTTATCGGGAAGGGGGACCCAGTACTTC
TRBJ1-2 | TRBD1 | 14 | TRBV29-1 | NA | CSVVGQPKNYGYTF | TGCAGCGTTGTGGGACAGCCTAAAAACTATGGCTACACCTTC
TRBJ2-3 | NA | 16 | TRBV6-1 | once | CASSEVPSEGTDTQYF | TGTGCCAGCAGTGAAGTACCTAGCGAGGGCACAGATACGCAGTATTTT
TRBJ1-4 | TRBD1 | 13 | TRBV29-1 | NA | CSVGTGGFEKLFF | TGCAGCGTTGGGACAGGGGGCTTTGAAAAACTGTTTTTT
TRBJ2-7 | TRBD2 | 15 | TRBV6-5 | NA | CASSPTSSGGTEQYF | TGTGCCAGCAGTCCAACCTCTAGCGGGGGAACCGAGCAGTACTTC
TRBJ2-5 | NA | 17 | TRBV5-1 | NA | CASSLGGVGGYEETQYF | TGCGCCAGCAGCTTGGGGGGAGTTGGAGGTTACGAGGAGACCCAGTACTTC
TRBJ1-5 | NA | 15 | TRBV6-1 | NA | CASTEGAPGGQPQHF | TGTGCCAGCACCGAAGGGGCCCCCGGGGGTCAGCCCCAGCATTTT
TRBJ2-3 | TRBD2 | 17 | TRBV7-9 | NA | CASSPEGLAGGTDTQYF | TGTGCCAGCAGCCCAGAGGGACTAGCGGGAGGGACAGATACGCAGTATTTT
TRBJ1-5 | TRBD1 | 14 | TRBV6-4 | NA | CASSDTDRGTPQHF | TGTGCCAGCAGTGACACGGACAGGGGGACGCCCCAGCATTTT
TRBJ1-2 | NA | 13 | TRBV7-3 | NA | CASSLNRVDGYTF | TGTGCCAGCAGCTTAAACAGGGTTGATGGCTACACCTTC
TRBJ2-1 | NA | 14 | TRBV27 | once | CASAPLSSYNEQFF | TGTGCCAGCGCCCCCCTTAGCTCCTACAATGAGCAGTTCTTC